This TCR beta chain was sequenced in a study of human T cells and chemical hapten exposure (dated by TCRdb to the early 2020s). In terms of the full investigation: For sensitization, 2% DPC in acetone was applied to a 2 cm by 2 cm area of upper inner arm skin. Patch testing was done on the upper back using Finn chambers containing 0.01% DPC, and results were scored after 6 days according to International Contact Dermatitis Research Group standards. Peripheral blood TCR repertoire changes were tracked in vivo in alopecia patients during primary and secondary sensitization to the hapten diphenylcyclopropenone (DPC). The mostly female patient cohort included alopecia areata with under or over 50% scalp involvement, alopecia totalis and alopecia universalis. For TCR sequencing, blood came from some 31 alopecia patients at anywhere from one to four time points (pre-sensitization, 2, 6 and 24 weeks). The libraries were sequenced as a pool, and the TCR yield per sample differed mostly because of small variations in library volumes within the pool. Blood was sampled from patients pre-sensitization (week 0) and at 2, 6 and about 24 weeks after DPC sensitization. Throughout the approximately 25-week study period, patients were also given weekly therapeutic DPC doses on the scalp.

This clonotype was seen more than once but under ten times. The specificity of this receptor is unknown. No qualities accompany the bases; no much larger clone lies one base away. The library was built by means of RACE. Sequencing was performed on a NextSeq 500. During library preparation, unique molecular identifiers were attached to individual cDNA molecules so that TCRs could be counted in a quantitative, reproducible way. From each blood RNA sample, both TCR alpha and TCR beta chains were sequenced. Concerning the study's data processing: Samples had a median of roughly 99,000 TCRs, with a range from roughly 23,224 to 700,000. V, J and CDR3 annotation of the TCR reads was performed with the Decombinator software suite. For PS versus PT1 abundance plots, all samples were subsampled to the same number of TCRs (28,000). Expanded TCRs were defined as absent before sensitization and observed at least eight times at the 2-week time point. TCRdb's own reprocessing of the public reads used fastp at Q25 and MiXCR and kept productive beta chains. Each entry merges the rows of one CDR3 protein and shows their most common DNA and genes. These V and J calls derive from TCRdb rather than the authors' analysis. The sample data list fewer than 130,000 distinct CDR3 sequences, and more than 9.5% of these were observed just once. In total, the top ten clones hold approximately 4% of the sample.

V ends up 4 bases short and J 4 bases short, with an unmatched junction base count of 9. From cysteine to phenylalanine, the CDR3 is 16 amino acids long. Just CDR3 DNA is preserved here, 48 bases in frame from base 1. CDR1 MNHEY and CDR2 SVGEGT are derived from the germline V gene. In the paper's terms, the time point label means: patch test 1, 2 weeks after DPC sensitization. The treatment or condition label corresponds to: therapeutic diphenylcyclopropenone sensitization with weekly scalp DPC. At each patch-test visit, blood was drawn before the patch test was applied. Eligible patients were aged 18 to 70, diagnosed with alopecia, deemed suitable for DPC therapy, and excluded if pregnant. Total RNA was extracted from unfractionated whole blood collected in Tempus Blood RNA tubes. Study-wide conclusions, independent of this receptor: Because every patient had alopecia, a presumed autoimmune disease, the patients' immune response might differ from that of healthy individuals. A positive correlation was found between the number of PT1 expanded TCRs and patch test score, with significance reached at thresholds 8, 16 and 32 but not 4. After repeated subsampling, the strength of the expansion versus patch-test correlation and the threshold at which it became significant changed. Compared with pre-sensitization or healthy control sets, expanded TCRs formed significantly more large CDR3 similarity clusters, which is consistent with antigen-driven responses. No change with DPC sensitization was found in the number of TCRs above 1 in 1000 frequency, and no evidence of global repertoire structure alterations was found.

The receptor chain draws on TRBV6-2 or TRBV6-3 and TRBJ2-1; 8 bases in the middle match TRBD1. The TCR comes from a middle-aged woman with alopecia areata. Some clones in this sample may be carry-over from other donors' samples. The specimen was whole blood, collected in connection with sensitization to the hapten diphenylcyclopropenone (DPC). The CDR3 reads CASSSQGDRLYNEQFF. The nucleotides are TGTGCCAGCAGTTCCCAAGGGGACAGGCTTTACAATGAGCAGTTCTTC.